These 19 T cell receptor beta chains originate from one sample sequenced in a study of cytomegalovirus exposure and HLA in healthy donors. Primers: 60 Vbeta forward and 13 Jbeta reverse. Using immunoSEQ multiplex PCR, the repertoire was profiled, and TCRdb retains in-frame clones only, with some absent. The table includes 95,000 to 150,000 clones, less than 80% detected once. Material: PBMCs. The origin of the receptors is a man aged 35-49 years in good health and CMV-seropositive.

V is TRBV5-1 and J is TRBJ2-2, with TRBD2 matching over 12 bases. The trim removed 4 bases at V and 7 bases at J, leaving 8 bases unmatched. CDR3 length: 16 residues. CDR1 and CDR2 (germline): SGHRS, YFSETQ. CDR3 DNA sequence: TGCGCCAGCAGCCCTGGACTAGCGGGAAGAAACGGGGAGCTGTTTTTT. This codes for CASSPGLAGRNGELFF.

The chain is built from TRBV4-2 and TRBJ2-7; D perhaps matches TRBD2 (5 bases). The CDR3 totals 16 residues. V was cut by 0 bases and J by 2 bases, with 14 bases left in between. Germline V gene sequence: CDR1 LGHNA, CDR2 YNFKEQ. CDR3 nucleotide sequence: TGTGCCAGCAGCCAAGAGGTGGCGGGCGCTCCCTACGAGCAGTACTTC. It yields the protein CASSQEVAGAPYEQYF.

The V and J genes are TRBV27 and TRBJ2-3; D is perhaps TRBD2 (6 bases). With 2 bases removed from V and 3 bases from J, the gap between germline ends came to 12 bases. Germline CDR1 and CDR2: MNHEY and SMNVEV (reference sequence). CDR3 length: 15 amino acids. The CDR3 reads CASSLGAGRTDTQYF. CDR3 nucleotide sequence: TGTGCCAGCAGTTTAGGGGCGGGAAGAACAGATACGCAGTATTTT.

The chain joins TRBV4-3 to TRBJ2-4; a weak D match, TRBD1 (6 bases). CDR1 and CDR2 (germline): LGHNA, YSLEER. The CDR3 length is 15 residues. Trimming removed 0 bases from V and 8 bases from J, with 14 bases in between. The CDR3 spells CASSQDRVRGYIQYF. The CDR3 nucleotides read TGCGCCAGCAGCCAAGATCGGGTCAGGGGTTACATTCAGTACTTC.

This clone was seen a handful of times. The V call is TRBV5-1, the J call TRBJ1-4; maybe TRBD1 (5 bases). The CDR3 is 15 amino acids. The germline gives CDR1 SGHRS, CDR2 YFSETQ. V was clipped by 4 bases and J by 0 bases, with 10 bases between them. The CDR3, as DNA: TGCGCCAGCAGCACGTCCAGGGCAACTAATGAAAAACTGTTTTTT. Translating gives CASSTSRATNEKLFF.

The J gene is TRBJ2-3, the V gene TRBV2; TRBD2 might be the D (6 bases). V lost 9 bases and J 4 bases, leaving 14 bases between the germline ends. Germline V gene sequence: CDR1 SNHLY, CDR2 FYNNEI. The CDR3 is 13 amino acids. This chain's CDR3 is CARDVEGSDTQYF. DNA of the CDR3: TGTGCCAGAGATGTGGAGGGGTCAGATACGCAGTATTTT.

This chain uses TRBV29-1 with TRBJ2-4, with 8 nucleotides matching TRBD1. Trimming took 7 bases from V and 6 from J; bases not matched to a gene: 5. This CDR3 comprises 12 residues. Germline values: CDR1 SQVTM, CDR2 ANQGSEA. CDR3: CSGGQALNIQYF. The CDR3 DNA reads TGCAGCGGGGGACAGGCCCTAAACATTCAGTACTTC.

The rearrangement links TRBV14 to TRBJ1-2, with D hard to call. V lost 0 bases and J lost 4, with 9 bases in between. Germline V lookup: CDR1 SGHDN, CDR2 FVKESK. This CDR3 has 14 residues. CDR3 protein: CASSQDARSYGYTF. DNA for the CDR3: TGTGCCAGCAGCCAAGATGCACGGTCCTATGGCTACACCTTC.

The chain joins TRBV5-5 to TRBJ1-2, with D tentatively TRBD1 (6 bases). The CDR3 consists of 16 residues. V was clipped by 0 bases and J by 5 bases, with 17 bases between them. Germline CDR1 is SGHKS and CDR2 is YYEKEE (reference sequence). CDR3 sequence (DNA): TGTGCCAGCAGCTTGGCCGCACAGGGCACGGGGTATGGCTACACCTTC. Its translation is CASSLAAQGTGYGYTF.

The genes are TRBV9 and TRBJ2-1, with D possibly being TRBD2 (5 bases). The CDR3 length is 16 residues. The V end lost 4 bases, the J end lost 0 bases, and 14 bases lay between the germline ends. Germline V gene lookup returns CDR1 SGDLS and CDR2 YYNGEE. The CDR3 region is CASSSRLSASYNEQFF. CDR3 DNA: TGTGCCAGCAGCTCCCGACTATCGGCCTCCTACAATGAGCAGTTCTTC.

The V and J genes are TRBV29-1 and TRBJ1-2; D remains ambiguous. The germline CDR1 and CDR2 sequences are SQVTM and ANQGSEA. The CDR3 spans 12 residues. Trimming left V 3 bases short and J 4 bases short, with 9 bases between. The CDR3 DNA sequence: TGCAGCGTTGAGTGGACTGGCTATGGCTACACCTTC. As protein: CSVEWTGYGYTF.

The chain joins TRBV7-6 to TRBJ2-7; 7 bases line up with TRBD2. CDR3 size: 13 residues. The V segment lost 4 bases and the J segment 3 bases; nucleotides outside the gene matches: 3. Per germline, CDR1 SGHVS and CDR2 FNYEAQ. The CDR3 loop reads CASSSRGGYEQYF. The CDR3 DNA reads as TGTGCCAGCAGCTCCCGCGGGGGCTACGAGCAGTACTTC.

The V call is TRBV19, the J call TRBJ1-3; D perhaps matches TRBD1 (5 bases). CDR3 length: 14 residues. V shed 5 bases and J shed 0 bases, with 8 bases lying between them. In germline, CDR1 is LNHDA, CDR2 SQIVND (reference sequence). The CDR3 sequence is CASSPGDSGNTIYF. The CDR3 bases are TGTGCCAGTAGTCCGGGGGACTCTGGAAACACCATATATTTT.

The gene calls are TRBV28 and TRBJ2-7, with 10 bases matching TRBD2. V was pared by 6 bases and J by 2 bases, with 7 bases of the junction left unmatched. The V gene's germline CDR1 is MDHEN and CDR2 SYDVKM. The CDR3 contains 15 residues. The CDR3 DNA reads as TGTGCCAGCAGGCCAACTAGCGGGGCGACCTACGAGCAGTACTTC. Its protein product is CASRPTSGATYEQYF.

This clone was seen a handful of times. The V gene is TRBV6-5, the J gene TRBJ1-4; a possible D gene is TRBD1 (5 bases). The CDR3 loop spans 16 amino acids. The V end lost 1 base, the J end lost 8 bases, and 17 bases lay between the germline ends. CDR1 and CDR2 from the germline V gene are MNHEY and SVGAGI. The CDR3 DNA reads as TGTGCCAGCAGTTACTTGGGGGGTTGGCGGAACGAAAAACTGTTTTTT. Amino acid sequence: CASSYLGGWRNEKLFF.

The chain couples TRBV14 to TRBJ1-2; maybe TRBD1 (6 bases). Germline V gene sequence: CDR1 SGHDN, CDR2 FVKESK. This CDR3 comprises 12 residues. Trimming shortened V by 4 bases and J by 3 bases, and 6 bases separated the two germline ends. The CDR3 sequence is CASSPGDYGYTF. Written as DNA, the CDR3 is TGTGCCAGCAGCCCAGGGGACTATGGCTACACCTTC.

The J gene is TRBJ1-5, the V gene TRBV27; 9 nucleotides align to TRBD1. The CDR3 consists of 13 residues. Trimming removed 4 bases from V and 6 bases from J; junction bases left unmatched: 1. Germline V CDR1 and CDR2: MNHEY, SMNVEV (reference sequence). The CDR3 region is CASSSDRGQPQHF. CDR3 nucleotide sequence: TGTGCCAGCAGTTCGGACAGGGGTCAGCCCCAGCATTTT.

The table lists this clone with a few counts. The CDR3 loop is CASRETGGEQETQYF. In DNA, the CDR3 is TGTGCCAGCAGAGAGACAGGGGGAGAACAAGAGACCCAGTACTTC. The chain joins TRBV6-1 to TRBJ2-5; 9 nucleotides match TRBD1. V was pared by 6 bases and J by 2 bases, with 7 bases of the junction left unmatched. This CDR3 is 15 amino acids long. Germline values: CDR1 MNHNS, CDR2 SASEGT.

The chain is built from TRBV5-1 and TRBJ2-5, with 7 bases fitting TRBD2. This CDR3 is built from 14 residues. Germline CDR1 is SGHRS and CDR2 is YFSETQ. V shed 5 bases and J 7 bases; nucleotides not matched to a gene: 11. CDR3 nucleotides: TGCGCCAGCAGTGCGGCCAACGGCGGGGGGACCCAGTACTTC. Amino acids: CASSAANGGGTQYF.